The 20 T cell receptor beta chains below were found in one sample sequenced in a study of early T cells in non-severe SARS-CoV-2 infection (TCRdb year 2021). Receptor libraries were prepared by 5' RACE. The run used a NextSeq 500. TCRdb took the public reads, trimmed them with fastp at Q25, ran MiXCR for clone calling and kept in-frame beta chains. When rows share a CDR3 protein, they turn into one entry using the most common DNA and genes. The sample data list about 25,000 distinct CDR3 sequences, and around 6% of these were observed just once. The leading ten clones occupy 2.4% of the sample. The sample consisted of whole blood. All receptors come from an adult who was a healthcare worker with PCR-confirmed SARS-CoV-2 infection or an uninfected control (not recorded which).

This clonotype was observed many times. The CDR3 spells CASSRPGQGGLAKNIQYF. Written as DNA, the CDR3 is TGTGCCAGCAGCCGCCCGGGACAGGGAGGTTTGGCCAAAAACATTCAGTACTTC. The chain recombines TRBV11-2 with TRBJ2-4, with TRBD1 matching 9 bases. The CDR3 totals 18 residues. After removal of 5 bases from V and 1 base from J, the junction contained 12 bases not matched to a gene. The germline V gene has CDR1 SGHAT and CDR2 FQNNGV.

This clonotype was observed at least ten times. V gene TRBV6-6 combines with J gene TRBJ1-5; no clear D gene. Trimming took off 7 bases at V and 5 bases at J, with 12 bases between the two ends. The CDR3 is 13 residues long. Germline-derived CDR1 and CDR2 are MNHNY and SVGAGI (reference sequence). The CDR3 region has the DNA TGTGCCAGCAAGGCAGGATTCGATCAGCCCCAGCATTTT. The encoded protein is CASKAGFDQPQHF.

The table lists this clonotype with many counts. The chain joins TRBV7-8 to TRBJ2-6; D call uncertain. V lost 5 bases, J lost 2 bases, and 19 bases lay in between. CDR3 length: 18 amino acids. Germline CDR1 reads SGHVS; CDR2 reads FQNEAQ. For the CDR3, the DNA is TGTGCCAGCAGCGCCCCAGGAAGCCGCGGCACTGGGGCCAACGTCCTGACTTTC. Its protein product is CASSAPGSRGTGANVLTF.

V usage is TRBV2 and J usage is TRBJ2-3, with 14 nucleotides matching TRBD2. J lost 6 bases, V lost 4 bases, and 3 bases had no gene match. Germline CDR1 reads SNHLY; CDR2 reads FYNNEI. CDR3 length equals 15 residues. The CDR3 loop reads CASSGGLAGDDTQYF. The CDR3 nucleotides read TGTGCCAGCAGTGGGGGACTAGCGGGGGACGATACGCAGTATTTT.

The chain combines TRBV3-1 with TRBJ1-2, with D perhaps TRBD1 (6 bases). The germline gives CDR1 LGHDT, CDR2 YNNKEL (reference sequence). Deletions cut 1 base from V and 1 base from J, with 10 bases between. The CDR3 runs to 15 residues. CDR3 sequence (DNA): TGTGCCAGCAGCCAAGGGACAGCTAATAACTATGGCTACACCTTC. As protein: CASSQGTANNYGYTF.

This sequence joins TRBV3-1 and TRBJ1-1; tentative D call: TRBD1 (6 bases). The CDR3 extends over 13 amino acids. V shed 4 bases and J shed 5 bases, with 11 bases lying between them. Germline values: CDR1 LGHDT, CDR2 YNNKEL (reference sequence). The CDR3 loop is CASSRIGQTEAFF. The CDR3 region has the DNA TGTGCCAGCAGCCGCATCGGACAGACTGAAGCTTTCTTT.

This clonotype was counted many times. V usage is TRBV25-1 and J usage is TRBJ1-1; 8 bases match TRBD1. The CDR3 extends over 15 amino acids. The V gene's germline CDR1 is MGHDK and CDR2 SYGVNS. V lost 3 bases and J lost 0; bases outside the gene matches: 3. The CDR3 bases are TGTGCCAGCAGTGATTCGGGACAGGTGAACACTGAAGCTTTCTTT. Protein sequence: CASSDSGQVNTEAFF.

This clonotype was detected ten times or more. The chain's CDR3 is CASSLGRTASYEQYF. Here the CDR3 DNA reads TGTGCCAGCAGCTTAGGCCGAACAGCCTCCTACGAGCAGTACTTC. J is TRBJ2-7 and V is TRBV11-1, with unresolved D. CDR1 and CDR2 (germline): SGHAT, FQDESV (reference sequence). Trimming cost V 1 base and J 0 bases, with 10 bases left between them. The CDR3 sequence is 15 residues long.

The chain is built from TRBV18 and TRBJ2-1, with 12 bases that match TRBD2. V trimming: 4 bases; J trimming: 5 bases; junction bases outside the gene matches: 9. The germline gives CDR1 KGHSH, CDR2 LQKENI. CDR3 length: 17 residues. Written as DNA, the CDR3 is TGTGCCAGCTCACACGGGACTAGCGGGTCCCTAAACAATGAGCAGTTCTTC. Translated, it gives CASSHGTSGSLNNEQFF.

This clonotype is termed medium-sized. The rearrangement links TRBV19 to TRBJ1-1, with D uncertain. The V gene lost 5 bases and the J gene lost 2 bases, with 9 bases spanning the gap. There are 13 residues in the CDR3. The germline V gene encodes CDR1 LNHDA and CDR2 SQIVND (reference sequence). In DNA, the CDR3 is TGTGCCAGTAGTTCGGCCCTAAACACTGAAGCTTTCTTT. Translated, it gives CASSSALNTEAFF.

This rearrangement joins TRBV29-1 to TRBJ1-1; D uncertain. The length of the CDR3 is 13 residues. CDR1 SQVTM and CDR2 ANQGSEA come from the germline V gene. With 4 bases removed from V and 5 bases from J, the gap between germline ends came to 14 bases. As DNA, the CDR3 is TGCAGCGTTGCAAGGTCCGGGGAGACTGAAGCTTTCTTT. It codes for CSVARSGETEAFF.

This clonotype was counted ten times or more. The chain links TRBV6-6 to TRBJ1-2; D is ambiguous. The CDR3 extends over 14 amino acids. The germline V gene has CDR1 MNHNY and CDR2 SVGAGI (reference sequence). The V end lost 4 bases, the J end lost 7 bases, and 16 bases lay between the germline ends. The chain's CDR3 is CASSSTQIGAGYTF. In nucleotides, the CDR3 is TGTGCCAGCAGTTCCACTCAGATCGGTGCTGGCTACACCTTC.

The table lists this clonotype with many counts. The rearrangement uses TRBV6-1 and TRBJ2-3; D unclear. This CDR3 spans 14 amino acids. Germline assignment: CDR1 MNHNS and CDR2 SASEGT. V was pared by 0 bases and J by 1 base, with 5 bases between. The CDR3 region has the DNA TGTGCCAGCAGTGAAGCTCTGGGCACAGATACGCAGTATTTT. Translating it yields CASSEALGTDTQYF.

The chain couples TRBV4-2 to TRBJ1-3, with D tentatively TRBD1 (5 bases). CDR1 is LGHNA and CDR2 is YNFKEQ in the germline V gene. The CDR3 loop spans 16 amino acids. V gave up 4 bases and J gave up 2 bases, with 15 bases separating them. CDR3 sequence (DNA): TGTGCCAGCAGCCTGGGTCAGGGAGAAGCTGGAAACACCATATATTTT. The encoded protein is CASSLGQGEAGNTIYF.

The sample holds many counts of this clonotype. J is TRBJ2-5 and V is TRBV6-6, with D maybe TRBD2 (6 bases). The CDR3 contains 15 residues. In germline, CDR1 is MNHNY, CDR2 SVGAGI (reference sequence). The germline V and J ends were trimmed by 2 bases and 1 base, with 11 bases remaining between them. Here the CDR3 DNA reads TGTGCCAGCAGTTACGCACTAGCACGCCAAGAGACCCAGTACTTC. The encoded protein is CASSYALARQETQYF.

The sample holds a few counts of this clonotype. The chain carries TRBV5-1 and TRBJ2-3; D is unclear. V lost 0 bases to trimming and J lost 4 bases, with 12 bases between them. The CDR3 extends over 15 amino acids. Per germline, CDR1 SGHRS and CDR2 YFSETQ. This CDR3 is CASSLGPNNADTQYF. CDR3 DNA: TGCGCCAGCAGCTTGGGCCCGAACAATGCAGATACGCAGTATTTT.

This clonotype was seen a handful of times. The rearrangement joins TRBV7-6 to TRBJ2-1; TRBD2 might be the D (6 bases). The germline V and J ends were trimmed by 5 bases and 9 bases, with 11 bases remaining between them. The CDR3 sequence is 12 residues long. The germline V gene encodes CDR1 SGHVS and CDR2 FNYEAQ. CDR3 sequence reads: CASSRPGVEQFF. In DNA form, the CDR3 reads TGTGCCAGCAGCCGCCCGGGGGTTGAGCAGTTCTTC. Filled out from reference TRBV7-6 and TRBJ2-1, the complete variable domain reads GAGVSQSPRYKVTKRGQDVALRCDPISGHVSLYWYRQALGQGPEFLTYFNYEAQQDKSGLPNDRFSAERPEGSISTLTIQRTEQRDSAMYRCASSRPGVEQFFGPGTRLTVL.

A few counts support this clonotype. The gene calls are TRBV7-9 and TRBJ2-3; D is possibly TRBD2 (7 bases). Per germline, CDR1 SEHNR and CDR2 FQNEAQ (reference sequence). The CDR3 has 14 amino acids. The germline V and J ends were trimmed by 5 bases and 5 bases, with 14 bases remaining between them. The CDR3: CASSPIGGQDTQYF. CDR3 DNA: TGTGCCAGCAGCCCCATCGGGGGGCAAGATACGCAGTATTTT.

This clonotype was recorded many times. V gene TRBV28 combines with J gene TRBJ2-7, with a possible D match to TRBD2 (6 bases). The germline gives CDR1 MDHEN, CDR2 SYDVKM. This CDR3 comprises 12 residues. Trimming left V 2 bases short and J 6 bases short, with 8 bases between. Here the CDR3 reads CASSLLGGEQYF. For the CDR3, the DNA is TGTGCCAGCAGTTTACTGGGAGGCGAGCAGTACTTC.

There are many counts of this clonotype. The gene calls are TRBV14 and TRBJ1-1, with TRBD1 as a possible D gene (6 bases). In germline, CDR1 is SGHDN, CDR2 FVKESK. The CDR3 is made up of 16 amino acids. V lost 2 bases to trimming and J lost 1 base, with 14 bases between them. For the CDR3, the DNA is TGTGCCAGCAGCCAAACCTTCGGGACACGGAACACTGAAGCTTTCTTT. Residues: CASSQTFGTRNTEAFF.